This TCR beta chain was sequenced for a study of early T cells in non-severe SARS-CoV-2 infection. On the study more broadly: Chains stayed unpaired after sequencing of bulk RNA from unsorted whole blood.

General observations from the study: The study's VDJdb matching favored anti-spike CD8 responses and missed private and CD4 specificities.

Unique molecular identifiers were affixed to single, distinct cDNA molecules. TCRdb ran MiXCR on the 5' RACE reads and lists one entry per CDR3 protein. There are 100,000 to 150,000 distinct CDR3 sequences in the sample; more than 12% occur only once, and roughly 22% lies in the top ten. Of note for this clonotype: Its antigen is unknown.

With 6 bases clipped from V and 12 bases from J, the junction kept 10 bases outside the gene matches. Germline V gene sequence: CDR1 SGHRS, CDR2 YFSETQ. The length of the CDR3 is 14 residues. This TCR came from an adult who was a healthcare worker with PCR-confirmed SARS-CoV-2 infection or an uninfected control (not recorded which). The chain joins TRBV5-1 to TRBJ2-2; TRBD2 matches at 11 bases. The sample was whole blood. The CDR3 loop is CASTSTSGARKLFF. The CDR3 coding sequence is TGCGCCAGCACCTCGACTAGCGGGGCCCGCAAGCTGTTTTTT.